Reported below is one T cell receptor (beta chain). Which antigen it targets is not known. No qualities accompany the bases; no much larger clone lies one base away. This specimen comes from a study of shared clonotypes between healthy human individuals (dated by TCRdb to about 2020). General notes on the study: A few men and two women, aged 18 to 49 years, made up the cohort. Per donor, three plates each were used for CD4 naive and CD4 memory, two for CD8 naive, and one for CD8 memory. To estimate repertoire size and how much clonotype sharing occurs between individuals, the study deeply sequenced the blood TCR repertoires of several healthy adults. Different laboratories and diverse techniques were used to prepare libraries and sequence TCR repertoires, to increase sequencing depth and limit assay-specific biases. Between about 0.8 and 8.9 billion PBMCs per donor were obtained by leukapheresis.

TCR CDR3 regions were amplified from genomic DNA by multiplex PCR using the deep immunoSEQ assay. For each cell subset, the extracted genomic DNA was distributed evenly across all wells of several immunoSEQ 96-well plates, and each plate served as one replicate. For sorted subsets, each replicate PCR was loaded with approximately 190 ng genomic DNA, equivalent to some 31,000 T cell genomes. The purified libraries were quantified using a Qubit 3.0 fluorometer, sized with a Bioanalyzer 2100, and then quantified again using the KAPA Library Quantification kit. Every immunoSEQ 96-well plate was sequenced on a dedicated single-read 150-cycle Illumina NextSeq 550 flow cell. The authors' pipeline ran thus. Because the immunoSEQ output included only junctional sequences and no quality scores, the filtering could not be the same as the filtering used for full-length reads. Sequences were annotated with PyIR, a Python wrapper for IgBLAST v1.9, and V/J genes and CDR3 were assigned using IMGT germline references. Reads were removed for weak V/J assignments (E-value above 1e-6), missing CDR3, stop codons, out-of-frame junctions, or ambiguous translated residues. V3J clonotypes were defined by identical inferred V gene, J gene, and CDR3 amino acid sequence. Percentage overlap between repertoires was computed as shared unique clonotypes divided by the size of the smaller repertoire. Repertoire richness was assessed with RTK rarefaction, the Chao1 estimator, and Recon v2.1 estimates of unobserved clonotypes. OLGA was used to compute generation probabilities for all TCRbeta clonotypes that the gDNA method yielded from a handful of donors. TCRdb's version of the immuneACCESS table is confined to in-frame rearrangements and falls short of the full clone set. An unresolved V gene accounts for under half of the shortfall where checked; the remainder is of unknown origin. D and trimming come from the DNA, and the V and J calls and clone size come from that table. The sample has around 2.1 million clones on record, approximately 94% of them singletons. About 1.5% of the sample lies in the top ten.

General findings and caveats noted by the study authors: Rarefaction of sorted-subset datasets indicated incomplete sequencing despite the large sequencing depth. Estimated clonotype richness was generally larger for naive than for memory subsets. Compared with non-shared clonotypes, the clonotypes found in all four sorted-subset donors had higher generation probabilities. Sharing across a few donors was observed for about 5% of naive CD4, over 3% of naive CD8, 2% to 2.5% of memory CD4, and about 0.39% of memory CD8 clonotypes. Pairwise subsampling led to the expectation that sequencing depth would affect the degree of clonotype sharing among donors. Because the study included only a small number of donors, the genetic and exposure-history diversity represented was limited. Sampling was restricted to blood, and TCR repertoires in tissues likely differ from the TCR repertoires found in blood.

CD8 naive samples consisted of CD45RO-negative cells that were positively selected for CCR7, yielding a CD45RA+CCR7+ population without TemRA cells. The donors were healthy, HIV-negative adults who had no recently reported acute infections or vaccinations. All donors were Caucasian adults living in Nashville, Tennessee, USA. Blood was obtained by leukapheresis, after which PBMCs were separated by Ficoll-Histopaque density gradient centrifugation and cryopreserved in liquid nitrogen vapor phase. Purity and quantity of every magnetically sorted T cell population were checked by analytical flow cytometry. Each sorted fraction had its genomic DNA isolated and then quantified by UV absorbance on a Nanodrop 2000c. The sample taken for sequencing was naive CD8+ T cells from PBMCs. This specimen's cell subset or site label, interpreted: CD45RA+CCR7+. The TCR was taken from a man aged 18-30 years in good health. Some clones in this sample may be carry-over from other donors' samples.

The nucleotide sequence reads as follows: TGTGCCAGCAAACTAGCGGCACAGTACCAAGAGACCCAGTACTTC. This gives the protein CASKLAAQYQETQYF. The V gene is TRBV27 and the J gene is TRBJ2-5; the junction holds 8 bases that match TRBD2. CDR1 and CDR2 are read off the germline V gene (reference sequence) as MNHEY and SMNVEV. Spanning cysteine to phenylalanine, the CDR3 consists of 15 amino acids. The retained sequence is limited to the CDR3, 45 bases, with the frame set at the first base. Trimming accounts for 7 bases at V and 0 bases at J, while the number of junction bases matched to no gene is 7.